Listed here are 12 T cell receptor beta chains from one sample, sequenced in a study of blood T cell repertoires in COVID-19. Using immunoSEQ multiplex PCR, the repertoire was profiled, and TCRdb retains in-frame clones only, with some absent. This table has under 300,000 clones, around 82% appearing once. The sequenced sample was PBMCs or T cells enriched from blood (not recorded which). Every receptor here comes from a middle-aged man who had recovered from COVID-19.

The genes are TRBV6-5 and TRBJ2-7; D uncertain. V was trimmed by 3 bases and J by 4 bases, leaving 13 bases between them. CDR3 length: 14 amino acids. CDR1 and CDR2 (germline): MNHEY, SVGAGI. CDR3 sequence: CASSYRQFGYEQYF. In nucleotides, the CDR3 is TGTGCCAGCAGTTATAGGCAATTCGGGTACGAGCAGTACTTC.

The sample holds one count of this clone. V is TRBV24-1 and J is TRBJ1-2; D is uncertain. CDR1 and CDR2 from the germline V gene are KGHDR and SFDVKD. V was pared by 3 bases and J by 8 bases, with 6 bases between. This CDR3 has 11 amino acids. The CDR3 protein is CATSDAVGYTF. The CDR3 bases are TGTGCCACCAGTGATGCGGTAGGCTACACCTTC.

The chain combines TRBV11-2 with TRBJ1-2; D perhaps matches TRBD1 (5 bases). From germline, CDR1 is SGHAT and CDR2 FQNNGV. This CDR3 contains 15 residues. Trimming stripped 6 bases from V and 4 bases from J, with 18 bases between. CDR3 sequence reads: CASRHGEGQGYGYTF. The CDR3 bases are TGTGCCAGCAGACATGGGGAGGGGCAGGGCTATGGCTACACCTTC.

The CDR3: CASSQDGRQGFNEQFF. In nucleotides, the CDR3 is TGCGCCAGCAGCCAAGACGGCCGACAGGGTTTCAATGAGCAGTTCTTC. The chain joins TRBV4-3 to TRBJ2-1; 7 bases line up with TRBD1. This CDR3 is built from 16 residues. CDR1 is LGHNA and CDR2 is YSLEER in the germline V gene. V shed 0 bases and J 6 bases; nucleotides not matched to a gene: 8.

The chain employs TRBV2 and TRBJ2-3; 9 positions match TRBD2. Germline trimming cut 4 bases from V and 7 bases from J; bases unmatched to any gene: 12. This CDR3 contains 16 residues. Germline V gene sequence: CDR1 SNHLY, CDR2 FYNNEI. CDR3: CASSAPNSGSVNTQYF. The CDR3 nucleotides are TGTGCCAGCAGTGCCCCGAATAGCGGGAGTGTGAATACGCAGTATTTT. Full variable domain (missing parts from reference TRBV2 and TRBJ2-3): EPEVTQTPSHQVTQMGQEVILRCVPISNHLYFYWYRQILGQKVEFLVSFYNNEISEKSEIFDDQFSVERPDGSNFTLKIRSTKLEDSAMYFCASSAPNSGSVNTQYFGPGTRLTVL.

The rearrangement joins TRBV2 to TRBJ1-2; D possibly corresponds to TRBD1 (5 bases). Trimming removed 8 bases from V and 8 bases from J, with 21 bases in between. The CDR3 consists of 14 residues. The germline V gene has CDR1 SNHLY and CDR2 FYNNEI. The CDR3 loop reads CASEQDQQLSGYTF. Here the CDR3 DNA reads TGTGCCAGCGAACAGGACCAACAACTTTCCGGCTACACCTTC.

The V gene is TRBV30, the J gene TRBJ2-7; D is possibly TRBD1 (6 bases). The V end was cut by 5 bases, the J end by 7 bases, with 15 bases between. Germline V gene lookup returns CDR1 GTSNPN and CDR2 SVGIG (reference sequence). The CDR3 runs to 12 residues. As DNA, the CDR3 is TGTGCCTGGGGACAGAACCCTAGGGAGCAGTACTTC. Its protein product is CAWGQNPREQYF. The variable domain in full, with the rest retrieved from reference TRBV30 and TRBJ2-7, is SQTIHQWPATLVQPVGSPLSLECTVEGTSNPNLYWYRQAAGRGLQLLFYSVGIGQISSEVPQNLSASRPQDRQFILSSKKLLLSDSGFYLCAWGQNPREQYFGPGTRLTVT.

The chain links TRBV5-4 to TRBJ2-3, with TRBD2 identical over 8 bases. This CDR3 is built from 17 residues. Germline CDR1 and CDR2: SGHNT and YYREEE (reference sequence). With 1 base clipped from V and 1 base from J, the junction kept 8 bases outside the gene matches. The chain's CDR3 is CASSLYREGKGTDTQYF. In DNA, the CDR3 is TGTGCCAGCAGCTTGTATCGGGAGGGGAAAGGCACAGATACGCAGTATTTT. Full variable domain (rest looked up from reference TRBV5-4 and TRBJ2-3): ETGVTQSPTHLIKTRGQQVTLRCSSQSGHNTVSWYQQALGQGPQFIFQYYREEENGRGNFPPRFSGLQFPNYSSELNVNALELDDSALYLCASSLYREGKGTDTQYFGPGTRLTVL.

This sequence joins TRBV10-2 and TRBJ2-7; 9 bases match TRBD1. The V and J ends lost 2 bases and 3 bases, in that order; junction bases with no gene match: 5. This CDR3 contains 15 residues. The germline V gene has CDR1 WSHSY and CDR2 SAAADI. The CDR3 loop is CASSEVGTGNYEQYF. The CDR3 DNA sequence: TGCGCCAGCAGTGAGGTTGGGACAGGGAACTACGAGCAGTACTTC.

The gene calls are TRBV27 and TRBJ1-2; the D is unclear. Germline-derived CDR1 and CDR2 are MNHEY and SMNVEV (reference sequence). This CDR3 is built from 15 residues. V lost 0 bases, J lost 1 base, and 9 bases lay in between. CDR3 DNA sequence: TGTGCCAGCAGTTTATCGGGCAGAAATAACTATGGCTACACCTTC. Protein sequence: CASSLSGRNNYGYTF.

This clone has a single count. V gene TRBV6-4 combines with J gene TRBJ2-5; TRBD1 might be the D (7 bases). Germline CDR1 is MRHNA and CDR2 is SNTAGT. The germline V and J ends were trimmed by 8 bases and 6 bases, with 19 bases remaining between them. This CDR3 spans 14 amino acids. In DNA form, the CDR3 reads TGTGCCAGCCCCTCGACAGGGAGGTCGAAGACCCAGTACTTC. Its translation is CASPSTGRSKTQYF.

The chain recombines TRBV14 with TRBJ2-7; 7 positions agree with TRBD2. This CDR3 is 18 amino acids long. Germline V gene sequence: CDR1 SGHDN, CDR2 FVKESK. The V and J ends lost 1 base and 1 base, in that order; junction bases with no gene match: 13. CDR3 in amino acids: CASSQALRGLGPSYEQYF. The DNA for the CDR3 is TGTGCCAGCAGCCAAGCTTTGCGGGGGTTAGGCCCATCCTACGAGCAGTACTTC.